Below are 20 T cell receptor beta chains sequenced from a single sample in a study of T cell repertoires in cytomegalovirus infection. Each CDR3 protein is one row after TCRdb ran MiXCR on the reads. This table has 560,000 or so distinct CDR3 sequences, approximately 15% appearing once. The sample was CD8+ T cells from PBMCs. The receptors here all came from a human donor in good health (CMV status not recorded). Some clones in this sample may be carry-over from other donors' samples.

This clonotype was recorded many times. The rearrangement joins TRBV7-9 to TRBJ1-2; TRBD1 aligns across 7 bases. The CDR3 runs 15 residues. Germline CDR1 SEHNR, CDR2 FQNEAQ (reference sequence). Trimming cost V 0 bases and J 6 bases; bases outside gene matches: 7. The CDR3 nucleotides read TGTGCCAGCAGCTTAGCTCACGACAGGGATCATGGCTACACCTTC. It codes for CASSLAHDRDHGYTF.

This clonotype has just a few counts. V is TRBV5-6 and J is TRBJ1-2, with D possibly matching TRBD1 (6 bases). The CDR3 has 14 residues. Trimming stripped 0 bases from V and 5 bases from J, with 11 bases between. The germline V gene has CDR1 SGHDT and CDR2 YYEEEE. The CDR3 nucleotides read TGTGCCAGCAGCTTGGGACAGGATCTATATGGCTACACCTTC. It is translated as CASSLGQDLYGYTF.

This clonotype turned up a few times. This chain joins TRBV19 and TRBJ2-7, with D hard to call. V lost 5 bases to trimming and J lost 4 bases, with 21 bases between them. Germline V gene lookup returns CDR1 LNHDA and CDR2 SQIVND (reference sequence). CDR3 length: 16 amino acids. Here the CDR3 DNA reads TGTGCCAGTAGTGCCCGACATCCTCAAGGGATATACGAGCAGTACTTC. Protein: CASSARHPQGIYEQYF.

DNA for the CDR3: TGTGCCAGCAGCGTAGGTAGCGGGGGGGCCTATGAGCAGTTCTTC. The encoded protein is CASSVGSGGAYEQFF. This chain uses TRBV9 with TRBJ2-1; 11 bases map to TRBD2. The CDR3 consists of 15 residues. After removal of 0 bases from V and 8 bases from J, the junction contained 4 bases not matched to a gene. In germline, CDR1 is SGDLS, CDR2 YYNGEE.

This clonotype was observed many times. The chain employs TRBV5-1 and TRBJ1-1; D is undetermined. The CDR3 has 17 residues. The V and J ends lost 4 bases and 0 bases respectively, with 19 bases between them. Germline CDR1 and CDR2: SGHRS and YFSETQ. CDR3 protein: CASSAAVVSLMNTEAFF. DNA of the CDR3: TGCGCCAGCAGCGCCGCCGTGGTATCCCTTATGAACACTGAAGCTTTCTTT.

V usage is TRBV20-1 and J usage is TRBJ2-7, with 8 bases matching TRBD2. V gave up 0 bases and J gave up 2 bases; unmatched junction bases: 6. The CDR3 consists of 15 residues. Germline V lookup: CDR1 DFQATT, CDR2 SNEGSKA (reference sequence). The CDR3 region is CSARDNGGAPYEQYF. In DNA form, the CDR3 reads TGCAGTGCTAGAGACAACGGGGGGGCCCCCTACGAGCAGTACTTC.

The CDR3: CSVEEIAKNIQYF. In nucleotides, the CDR3 is TGCAGCGTTGAAGAGATAGCCAAAAACATTCAGTACTTC. V is TRBV29-1 and J is TRBJ2-4; no definite D call. The CDR3 length is 13 residues. CDR1 and CDR2 from the germline V gene are SQVTM and ANQGSEA. Trimming took off 0 bases at V and 0 bases at J, with 3 bases between the two ends.

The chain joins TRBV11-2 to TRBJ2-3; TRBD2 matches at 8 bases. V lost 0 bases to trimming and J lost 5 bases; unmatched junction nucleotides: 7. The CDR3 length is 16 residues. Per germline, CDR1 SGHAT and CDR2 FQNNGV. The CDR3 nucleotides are TGTGCCAGCAGCTTAGAAGCCCGGGGGGGTCGAGATACGCAGTATTTT. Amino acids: CASSLEARGGRDTQYF. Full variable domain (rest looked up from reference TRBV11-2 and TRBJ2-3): EAGVAQSPRYKIIEKRQSVAFWCNPISGHATLYWYQQILGQGPKLLIQFQNNGVVDDSQLPKDRFSAERLKGVDSTLKIQPAKLEDSAVYLCASSLEARGGRDTQYFGPGTRLTVL.

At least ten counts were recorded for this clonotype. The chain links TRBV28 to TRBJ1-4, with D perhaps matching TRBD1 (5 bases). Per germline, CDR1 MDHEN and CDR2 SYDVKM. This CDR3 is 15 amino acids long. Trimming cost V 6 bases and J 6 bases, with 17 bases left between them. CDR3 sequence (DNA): TGTGCCAGCAGCCCTGGACAATCCCTTGATGAAAAACTGTTTTTT. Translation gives CASSPGQSLDEKLFF.

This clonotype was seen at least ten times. The CDR3 DNA follows: TGTGCCAGCAGCTTAGTGCGACAGGGCGCCTACGAGCAGTACTTC. Amino acid sequence: CASSLVRQGAYEQYF. The chain employs TRBV7-6 and TRBJ2-7; 7 bases agree with TRBD1. CDR1 and CDR2 (germline): SGHVS, FNYEAQ. V was clipped by 1 base and J by 2 bases; unmatched bases: 5. This CDR3 region has 15 residues.

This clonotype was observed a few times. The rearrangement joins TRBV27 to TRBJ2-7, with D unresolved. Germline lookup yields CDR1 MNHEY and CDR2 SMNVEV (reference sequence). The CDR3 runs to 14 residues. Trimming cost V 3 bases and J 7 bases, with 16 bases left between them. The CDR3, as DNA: TGTGCCAGCAGTTTTGGGCCAACCCCAGGAGAGCAGTACTTC. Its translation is CASSFGPTPGEQYF.

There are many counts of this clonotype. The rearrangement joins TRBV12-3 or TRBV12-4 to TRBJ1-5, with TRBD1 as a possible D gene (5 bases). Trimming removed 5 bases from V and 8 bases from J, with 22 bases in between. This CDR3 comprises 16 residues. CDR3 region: CASSLAAGGKVKPQHF. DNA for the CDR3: TGTGCCAGCAGTCTCGCGGCTGGGGGAAAAGTTAAGCCCCAGCATTTT.

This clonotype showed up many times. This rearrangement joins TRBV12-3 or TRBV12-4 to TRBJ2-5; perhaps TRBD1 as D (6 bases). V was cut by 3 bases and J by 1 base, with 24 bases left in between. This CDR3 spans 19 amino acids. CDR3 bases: TGTGCCAGCAGTTTTGGACAGTTACCTCTCCAGAAATTCCAAGAGACCCAGTACTTC. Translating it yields CASSFGQLPLQKFQETQYF.

The CDR3 DNA sequence: TGTGCCAGCAGTGACTGGGAGGAGCAGCCCCAGCATTTT. Translation gives CASSDWEEQPQHF. The chain is built from TRBV2 and TRBJ1-5; D remains ambiguous. Trimming pared 3 bases from V and 7 bases from J, leaving 10 bases between. The germline V gene encodes CDR1 SNHLY and CDR2 FYNNEI. This CDR3 is built from 13 residues.

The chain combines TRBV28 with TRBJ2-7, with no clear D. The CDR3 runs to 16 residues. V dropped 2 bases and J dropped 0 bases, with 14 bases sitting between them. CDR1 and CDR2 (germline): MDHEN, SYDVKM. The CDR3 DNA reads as TGTGCCAGCAGTTTAAGGTTGGACGGATCCTCCTACGAGCAGTACTTC. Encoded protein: CASSLRLDGSSYEQYF.

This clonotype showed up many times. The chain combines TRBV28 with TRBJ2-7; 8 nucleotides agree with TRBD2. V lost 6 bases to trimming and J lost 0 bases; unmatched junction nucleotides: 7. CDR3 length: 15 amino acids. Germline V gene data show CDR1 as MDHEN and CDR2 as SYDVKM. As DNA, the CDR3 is TGTGCCAGCAGGATGACTAGCGCCAGCTCCTACGAGCAGTACTTC. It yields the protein CASRMTSASSYEQYF.

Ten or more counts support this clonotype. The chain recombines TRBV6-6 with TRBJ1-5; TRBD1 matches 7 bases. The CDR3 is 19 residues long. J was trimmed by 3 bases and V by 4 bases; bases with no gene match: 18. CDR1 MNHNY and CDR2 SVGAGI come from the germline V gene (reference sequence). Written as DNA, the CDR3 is TGTGCCAGCAGTTCCCCCCGGACGACAGGGCCTCCCACCAATCAGCCCCAGCATTTT. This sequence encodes CASSSPRTTGPPTNQPQHF.

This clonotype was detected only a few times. The CDR3, as DNA: TGCGCCAGCAGCCCAGGACAGGGATTGGGTTTCGCTGGGACAAATGAGCAGTTCTTC. This codes for CASSPGQGLGFAGTNEQFF. V is TRBV5-1 and J is TRBJ2-1; 8 bases fit TRBD1. The CDR3 runs to 19 residues. Per the germline V gene, CDR1 is SGHRS and CDR2 is YFSETQ. V shed 4 bases, J shed 7 bases, and the junction held 22 bases outside the gene matches.

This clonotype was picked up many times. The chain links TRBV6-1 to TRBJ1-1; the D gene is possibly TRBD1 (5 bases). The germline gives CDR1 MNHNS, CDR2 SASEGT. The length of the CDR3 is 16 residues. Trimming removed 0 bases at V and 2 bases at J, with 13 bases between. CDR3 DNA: TGTGCCAGCAGTGAAGCGACGAGGGGTCTTAACACTGAAGCTTTCTTT. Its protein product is CASSEATRGLNTEAFF.

CDR3 sequence (DNA): TGCAGCGTTGAAGGGAAGGGGGCGCTTAGGAATGAGCAGTTCTTC. Protein sequence: CSVEGKGALRNEQFF. The chain joins TRBV29-1 to TRBJ2-1, with TRBD1 matching over 7 bases. After removal of 1 base from V and 7 bases from J, the junction contained 10 bases not matched to a gene. Germline V CDR1 and CDR2: SQVTM, ANQGSEA. The CDR3 has 15 amino acids.